A single count supports the clone carrying this T cell receptor beta chain. Its target is not known. Amplification used 60 Vbeta primers and 13 Jbeta primers. The data were produced by immunoSEQ multiplex PCR, yet TCRdb's version contains in-frame clones alone and is incomplete. The sample includes some 150,000 clones, about 79% of them seen just once. This sample stems from a study of cytomegalovirus exposure and HLA in healthy donors. The CDR3 is 16 residues long. The junction had 5 bases not matched to a gene; V was cut back by 0 bases and J by 4 bases. Germline V CDR1 and CDR2: KGHSH, LQKENI. Study observations and caveats: Certain indistinguishable V segments, among them TRBV6-2 and TRBV6-3, were excluded.

Healthy bone marrow donors made up the donors. The TCR comes from a male donor in good health and CMV-seronegative. The sequenced material came from PBMCs. The J gene is TRBJ2-1, the V gene TRBV18; TRBD2 aligns across 8 bases. The CDR3 is CASSPPVQREYNEQFF. The CDR3 nucleotides read TGTGCCAGCTCACCACCGGTCCAGCGGGAGTACAATGAGCAGTTCTTC.